Listed here are 26 T cell receptor beta chains from one sample, sequenced in a study of beta chain features in type 1 diabetes. The study, taken as a whole, reports: A moderate, significant TCRB CDR3 shortening appeared in type 1 diabetes across four CD4+ subsets.

Expressed TCRB transcripts were sequenced, since all the RNA that had been isolated was reverse transcribed. Profiled with immunoSEQ multiplex PCR; TCRdb holds only in-frame clones, not every one. The table records approximately 170,000 clones, over 6% of them present only once. Antigen specificity for these receptors is unknown. Sample: central memory CD4+ T cells from blood. The receptors were gathered from a man younger than 35 with type 1 diabetes.

This clone was detected a few times. The chain uses TRBV28 and TRBJ1-5; possible D gene TRBD1, 6 bases. The length of the CDR3 is 13 residues. The V gene lost 10 bases and the J gene lost 1 base, with 11 bases spanning the gap. Germline V gene lookup returns CDR1 MDHEN and CDR2 SYDVKM. CDR3: CATNRVSNQPQHF. The DNA for the CDR3 is TGTGCCACCAACAGGGTAAGCAATCAGCCCCAGCATTTT.

Here the CDR3 DNA reads TGTGCCTGGAGCTTTGGTGGAGGTCTCTACGAGCAGTACTTC. This codes for CAWSFGGGLYEQYF. The J gene is TRBJ2-7, the V gene TRBV30, with D possibly being TRBD2 (5 bases). Germline loops: CDR1 GTSNPN, CDR2 SVGIG (reference sequence). The CDR3 extends over 14 amino acids. Trimming removed 3 bases at V and 3 bases at J, with 15 bases between. Supplemented by reference TRBV30 and TRBJ2-7, the full variable domain reads SQTIHQWPATLVQPVGSPLSLECTVEGTSNPNLYWYRQAAGRGLQLLFYSVGIGQISSEVPQNLSASRPQDRQFILSSKKLLLSDSGFYLCAWSFGGGLYEQYFGPGTRLTVT.

The CDR3 DNA follows: TGTGCCAGCAGCGAACAGCTAGCGGGGTCCACAGATACGCAGTATTTT. This encodes CASSEQLAGSTDTQYF. The chain is built from TRBV9 and TRBJ2-3, with TRBD2 matching 9 bases. Germline values: CDR1 SGDLS, CDR2 YYNGEE. The CDR3 consists of 16 residues. V lost 3 bases, J lost 2 bases, and 7 bases stayed unmatched.

This clone has more than one count but fewer than ten. The rearrangement uses TRBV9 and TRBJ2-3; tentatively, D is TRBD2 (5 bases). Between the trimmed V and J ends, which lost 3 bases and 3 bases, there was a span of 14 bases. There are 15 residues in the CDR3. CDR1 is SGDLS and CDR2 is YYNGEE in the germline V gene. In DNA, the CDR3 is TGTGCCAGCAGCGCCGGGATCTTAGCTACAGATACGCAGTATTTT. Its translation is CASSAGILATDTQYF. Looking up the rest from reference TRBV9 and TRBJ2-3 gives the full variable domain: DSGVTQTPKHLITATGQRVTLRCSPRSGDLSVYWYQQSLDQGLQFLIQYYNGEERAKGNILERFSAQQFPDLHSELNLSSLELGDSALYFCASSAGILATDTQYFGPGTRLTVL.

The table lists this clone with a few counts. The V and J genes are TRBV7-9 and TRBJ1-1; a possible D gene is TRBD1 (5 bases). This CDR3 comprises 15 residues. The ends were cut back, 4 bases at V and 5 bases at J, with 17 bases in the middle. Germline V gene data show CDR1 as SEHNR and CDR2 as FQNEAQ (reference sequence). CDR3 DNA sequence: TGTGCCAGCAGCTACCCCATGGGGGGTGGAACTGAAGCTTTCTTT. Translated, it gives CASSYPMGGGTEAFF.

J is TRBJ1-4 and V is TRBV13; 7 bases match TRBD1. The germline V gene encodes CDR1 PRHDT and CDR2 FYEKMQ (reference sequence). Trimming at V came to 3 bases and at J to 4 bases, leaving 2 bases not matched to a gene. The CDR3 covers 14 residues. The CDR3 here is CASSLTGNNEKLFF. The CDR3 DNA reads as TGTGCCAGCAGCTTGACAGGGAATAATGAAAAACTGTTTTTT.

This clone turned up a few times. The V call is TRBV21-1, the J call TRBJ2-1; TRBD2 was called by the table and not checked on the DNA. TRBV21-1 is a recognized pseudogene. There are 15 residues in the CDR3. The CDR3 is CASTQAAGMYNEQFF. In DNA form, the CDR3 reads TGTGCCAGCACCCAAGCCGCGGGGATGTACAATGAGCAGTTCTTC.

This clone was recorded only once. The V gene is TRBV9, the J gene TRBJ1-6; D may be TRBD1 (5 bases). The V end lost 0 bases, the J end lost 7 bases, and 14 bases lay between the germline ends. The CDR3 contains 16 residues. CDR1 is SGDLS, CDR2 YYNGEE, per germline. CDR3 in DNA: TGTGCCAGCAGCGTAGAGGGCCAGGGCGCGAATTCACCCCTCCACTTT. Translation gives CASSVEGQGANSPLHF.

This clone showed up just a few times. V usage is TRBV9 and J usage is TRBJ2-3; 9 nucleotides agree with TRBD2. J lost 2 bases, V lost 3 bases, and 7 bases had no gene match. The CDR3 covers 16 residues. The V gene's germline CDR1 is SGDLS and CDR2 YYNGEE. The CDR3 DNA reads TGTGCCAGCAGCGCGACGGCGGGGGGGTCCACAGATACGCAGTATTTT. This encodes CASSATAGGSTDTQYF.

V is TRBV6-1 and J is TRBJ2-7; D is perhaps TRBD1 (6 bases). V was pared by 4 bases and J by 4 bases, with 11 bases between. CDR3 length: 13 amino acids. Per the germline V gene, CDR1 is MNHNS and CDR2 is SASEGT. CDR3 in DNA: TGTGCCAGCAGTGCCGGACAGTCGTACGAGCAGTACTTC. It yields the protein CASSAGQSYEQYF.

This clone has only a few counts. The chain joins TRBV28 to TRBJ1-1; no clear D. Per the germline V gene, CDR1 is MDHEN and CDR2 is SYDVKM. This CDR3 contains 11 residues. The V end lost 5 bases, the J end lost 6 bases, and 7 bases lay between the germline ends. The CDR3 is CASSLRSEAFF. CDR3 sequence (DNA): TGTGCCAGCAGTCTCAGGTCTGAAGCTTTCTTT.

There are a few counts of this clone. The chain joins TRBV6-1 to TRBJ2-6; D remains unclear. The ends were cut back, 5 bases at V and 0 bases at J, with 8 bases in the middle. The CDR3 sequence is 15 residues long. From germline, CDR1 is MNHNS and CDR2 SASEGT. CDR3 protein: CASSQVTSGANVLTF. CDR3 bases: TGTGCCAGCAGTCAGGTGACCTCTGGGGCCAACGTCCTGACTTTC.

V is TRBV5-1 and J is TRBJ2-2, with D perhaps TRBD2 (6 bases). Germline V lookup: CDR1 SGHRS, CDR2 YFSETQ. The CDR3 covers 15 residues. The ends were cut back, 0 bases at V and 4 bases at J, with 10 bases in the middle. The CDR3 sequence is CASSLDSGVTGELFF. The CDR3 nucleotides are TGCGCCAGCAGCTTGGATTCGGGGGTCACCGGGGAGCTGTTTTTT. Together with reference TRBV5-1 and TRBJ2-2, the CDR3 gives the full variable domain: KAGVTQTPRYLIKTRGQQVTLSCSPISGHRSVSWYQQTPGQGLQFLFEYFSETQRNKGNFPGRFSGRQFSNSRSEMNVSTLELGDSALYLCASSLDSGVTGELFFGEGSRLTVL.

This clone turned up a few times. This sequence joins TRBV7-8 and TRBJ2-3; TRBD1 matches 8 bases. Germline-derived CDR1 and CDR2 are SGHVS and FQNEAQ. After removal of 6 bases from V and 4 bases from J, the junction contained 9 bases not matched to a gene. The CDR3 extends over 15 amino acids. The CDR3 DNA is TGTGCCAGCAGAGATAAGGACAGGGCCGCAGATACGCAGTATTTT. Encoded protein: CASRDKDRAADTQYF. Looking up the rest from reference TRBV7-8 and TRBJ2-3 gives the full variable domain: GAGVSQSPRYKVAKRGQDVALRCDPISGHVSLFWYQQALGQGPEFLTYFQNEAQLDKSGLPSDRFFAERPEGSVSTLKIQRTQQEDSAVYLCASRDKDRAADTQYFGPGTRLTVL.

This clone showed up just a few times. This chain connects TRBV28 to TRBJ1-4; TRBD1 might be the D (5 bases). V was clipped by 6 bases and J by 8 bases, with 13 bases between them. The germline CDR1 and CDR2 sequences are MDHEN and SYDVKM. This CDR3 spans 13 amino acids. The CDR3 coding sequence is TGTGCCAGCAGAATTCAGGGAAACGAAAAACTGTTTTTT. It specifies CASRIQGNEKLFF.

The CDR3 is CSAPTGLSGYTF. In nucleotides, the CDR3 is TGCAGCGCCCCGACAGGGCTTAGCGGCTACACCTTC. V usage is TRBV29-1 and J usage is TRBJ1-2; 7 nucleotides agree with TRBD1. The CDR3 has 12 residues. With V trimmed by 7 bases and J by 8 bases, 10 bases remained unmatched. Germline values: CDR1 SQVTM, CDR2 ANQGSEA.

The rearrangement links TRBV28 to TRBJ2-5; D possibly corresponds to TRBD1 (6 bases). V shed 6 bases and J shed 5 bases, with 16 bases lying between them. CDR3 length: 14 amino acids. Germline CDR1 is MDHEN and CDR2 is SYDVKM. In nucleotides, the CDR3 is TGTGCCAGCAGCTTACTACAGGGCCGGGAGACCCAGTACTTC. Translation: CASSLLQGRETQYF.

This clone showed up just a few times. The chain has TRBV28 and TRBJ1-2; D gene uncertain. The V gene lost 6 bases and the J gene lost 4 bases, with 12 bases spanning the gap. Germline V CDR1 and CDR2: MDHEN, SYDVKM. The CDR3 covers 13 residues. The CDR3 nucleotides read TGTGCCAGCAGAGTCGGAGCTCGCTATGGCTACACCTTC. Translating it yields CASRVGARYGYTF.

This clone has more than one count but fewer than ten. The V call is TRBV6-6, the J call TRBJ1-1, with D tentatively TRBD1 (5 bases). Trimming removed 6 bases from V and 6 bases from J, with 23 bases in between. This CDR3 is 16 amino acids long. Germline CDR1 reads MNHNY; CDR2 reads SVGAGI (reference sequence). DNA of the CDR3: TGTGCCAGCAGAGATAATGGACGGGGGAAGTTGTCTGAAGCTTTCTTT. Translating it yields CASRDNGRGKLSEAFF.

The rearrangement links TRBV5-1 to TRBJ2-5; 7 bases agree with TRBD2. The germline gives CDR1 SGHRS, CDR2 YFSETQ. V lost 2 bases to trimming and J lost 0 bases; unmatched junction nucleotides: 1. The CDR3 extends over 14 amino acids. As DNA, the CDR3 is TGCGCCAGCAGCTTCGGGGGGTACCAAGAGACCCAGTACTTC. This encodes CASSFGGYQETQYF.

This clone was observed a handful of times. This chain joins TRBV28 and TRBJ2-3; 7 nucleotides line up with TRBD2. This CDR3 contains 13 residues. Trimming at V came to 5 bases and at J to 7 bases, leaving 6 bases not matched to a gene. Germline V gene lookup returns CDR1 MDHEN and CDR2 SYDVKM. CDR3 region: CASSGDYRNTQYF. The DNA for the CDR3 is TGTGCCAGCAGTGGGGACTATAGGAATACGCAGTATTTT. Full variable domain (outside the CDR3, taken from reference TRBV28 and TRBJ2-3): DVKVTQSSRYLVKRTGEKVFLECVQDMDHENMFWYRQDPGLGLRLIYFSYDVKMKEKGDIPEGYSVSREKKERFSLILESASTNQTSMYLCASSGDYRNTQYFGPGTRLTVL.

The rearrangement links TRBV6-1 to TRBJ1-5; D is uncertain. Germline assignment: CDR1 MNHNS and CDR2 SASEGT. This CDR3 has 11 residues. Trimming left V 5 bases short and J 5 bases short, with 4 bases between. The CDR3 DNA reads TGTGCCAGCAGTCCCGATCAGCCCCAGCATTTT. As protein: CASSPDQPQHF.

The V call is TRBV28, the J call TRBJ2-1, with 16 nucleotides matching TRBD2. Germline V lookup: CDR1 MDHEN, CDR2 SYDVKM. The CDR3 loop spans 18 amino acids. The junction had 12 bases not matched to a gene; V was cut back by 6 bases and J by 7 bases. The CDR3 spells CASSVPGLAGGFLNEQFF. For the CDR3, the DNA is TGTGCCAGCAGCGTCCCGGGACTAGCGGGGGGGTTTTTGAATGAGCAGTTCTTC.

This clone showed up just a few times. J is TRBJ2-3 and V is TRBV5-6, with D maybe TRBD1 (6 bases). CDR3 length equals 14 residues. Germline-derived CDR1 and CDR2 are SGHDT and YYEEEE. V shed 2 bases and J shed 2 bases, with 9 bases lying between them. In DNA form, the CDR3 reads TGTGCCAGCAGCTTAGGGGGAGCCACAGATACGCAGTATTTT. It codes for CASSLGGATDTQYF.

A few counts support this clone. The chain has TRBV29-1 and TRBJ2-7; TRBD1 aligns across 7 bases. The CDR3 is 13 residues long. The germline CDR1 and CDR2 sequences are SQVTM and ANQGSEA. Trimming removed 4 bases from V and 0 bases from J; junction bases left unmatched: 3. The CDR3 DNA follows: TGCAGCGTTGGGACAGGCACCTCCTACGAGCAGTACTTC. Its translation is CSVGTGTSYEQYF.

This clone turned up a few times. This sequence joins TRBV11-2 and TRBJ2-5; no clear D. V was trimmed by 5 bases and J by 4 bases, leaving 8 bases between them. Germline V gives CDR1 SGHAT, CDR2 FQNNGV. The CDR3 totals 12 residues. The CDR3: CASSPFLETQYF. As DNA, the CDR3 is TGTGCCAGCAGCCCGTTTCTAGAGACCCAGTACTTC.